What follows are 10 T cell receptor beta chains derived from one specimen sequenced in a study of identical twins. TCRdb recomputed calls from the 5' RACE reads with MiXCR, one row per CDR3 protein. The sample holds 600,000 to 850,000 distinct CDR3 sequences, roughly 18% seen once. The same data also contributed to another study, on T cells expressing NK-cell markers.

The specimen sequenced was PBMCs. The origin of the receptors is a woman in her late teens or twenties in good health.

Only a few counts were recorded for this clonotype. The chain joins TRBV20-1 to TRBJ2-3, with D unresolved. The germline V and J ends were trimmed by 3 bases and 5 bases, with 15 bases remaining between them. Germline V gives CDR1 DFQATT, CDR2 SNEGSKA (reference sequence). The CDR3 loop spans 14 amino acids. CDR3 amino acids: CSASSLGAVDTQYF. For the CDR3, the DNA is TGCAGTGCTAGTAGCCTCGGAGCTGTAGATACGCAGTATTTT.

This clonotype appeared a few times. This chain uses TRBV18 with TRBJ2-7; D is unresolved. CDR3 length: 14 residues. Trimming pared 2 bases from V and 3 bases from J, leaving 11 bases between. The germline CDR1 and CDR2 sequences are KGHSH and LQKENI. CDR3 coding DNA: TGTGCCAGCTCACCAAATGCAGTATACTACGAGCAGTACTTC. It yields the protein CASSPNAVYYEQYF.

The CDR3 sequence: CASWSWGESNQPQHF. The CDR3 coding sequence is TGTGCCAGCTGGTCGTGGGGAGAGAGCAATCAGCCCCAGCATTTT. The V and J genes are TRBV5-4 and TRBJ1-5; D remains ambiguous. The CDR3 has 15 residues. Trimming removed 7 bases from V and 1 base from J, with 15 bases in between. Germline V gives CDR1 SGHNT, CDR2 YYREEE (reference sequence).

The V call is TRBV7-3, the J call TRBJ1-1, with D perhaps TRBD1 (5 bases). Germline CDR1 reads SGHTA; CDR2 reads FQGTGA. Deletions cut 5 bases from V and 9 bases from J, with 25 bases between. The CDR3 is 16 residues long. CDR3 protein: CASSQGPGDRGFKAFF. CDR3 bases: TGTGCCAGCAGCCAGGGACCTGGGGATCGGGGGTTTAAAGCTTTCTTT.

The V gene is TRBV7-2, the J gene TRBJ2-2; D is uncertain. Trimming stripped 8 bases from V and 0 bases from J, with 4 bases between. This CDR3 contains 12 residues. Looked up from germline, CDR1 is SGHTA and CDR2 is FQGNSA. The CDR3 loop is CASAANTGELFF. CDR3 DNA: TGTGCCAGCGCTGCGAACACCGGGGAGCTGTTTTTT.

The rearrangement links TRBV6-5 to TRBJ2-1; D remains ambiguous. Germline-derived CDR1 and CDR2 are MNHEY and SVGAGI. The CDR3 is 12 residues long. V lost 5 bases and J 8 bases, leaving 10 bases between the germline ends. The CDR3: CASSTSADEQFF. CDR3 nucleotide sequence: TGTGCCAGCAGTACCTCGGCCGATGAGCAGTTCTTC.

This clonotype has a handful of counts. The chain couples TRBV12-3 or TRBV12-4 to TRBJ1-6, with 7 bases matching TRBD1. V lost 7 bases to trimming and J lost 6 bases; unmatched junction nucleotides: 3. This CDR3 is 13 amino acids long. The CDR3 sequence: CASNWDSNSPLHF. In DNA form, the CDR3 reads TGTGCCAGCAATTGGGACAGTAATTCACCCCTCCACTTT.

The V gene is TRBV27, the J gene TRBJ2-1; 9 nucleotides agree with TRBD2. The CDR3 is 17 residues long. The germline CDR1 and CDR2 sequences are MNHEY and SMNVEV (reference sequence). The V gene end was trimmed by 7 bases and the J gene end by 6 bases; junction bases not matched to a gene: 16. CDR3 in amino acids: CASTHGQRGVLFNEQFF. The CDR3 coding sequence is TGTGCCAGCACCCATGGCCAGCGGGGGGTTCTATTCAATGAGCAGTTCTTC.

The chain combines TRBV27 with TRBJ2-1; 9 bases fit TRBD1. V dropped 4 bases and J dropped 3; count of bases not matched to a gene: 4. The CDR3 consists of 15 residues. Germline CDR1 and CDR2: MNHEY and SMNVEV (reference sequence). CDR3 DNA sequence: TGTGCCAGCAGTTCCAGGACAGGGGTCTACAATGAGCAGTTCTTC. It translates to CASSSRTGVYNEQFF.

The chain combines TRBV11-1 with TRBJ2-6, with 10 bases identical to TRBD1. Germline assignment: CDR1 SGHAT and CDR2 FQDESV (reference sequence). The CDR3 totals 18 residues. J was trimmed by 1 base and V by 6 bases; bases with no gene match: 9. The CDR3 region has the DNA TGTGCCAGCAGGATCCCGGGACAGGGGCTGTCTGGGGCCAACGTCCTGACTTTC. As protein: CASRIPGQGLSGANVLTF.